A selection of T cell receptor beta chains follows, all from one sample in a study of shared clonotypes between healthy human individuals. Clones were sequenced by immunoSEQ multiplex PCR, and TCRdb holds only the in-frame ones, with some missing. The table lists 2.5 million or so clones, around nine tenths of them singletons. Sequenced sample: naive CD4+ T cells sorted from blood. Source of these receptors: a man younger than 30 in good health. Both conserved end residues are part of each CDR3. The D gene is left open where the match is weak. The size field is filled for only some rows; it gives once, few, many or a size class.

CASSSTTGLDYGYTF TRBD1 TRBJ1-2 TRBV5-1 NA
CASSPRGRGNTEAFF NA TRBJ1-1 TRBV7-2 NA
CASSTAGGALSGYTF NA TRBJ1-2 TRBV5-1 NA
CASSFRGEVSRVDTQYF TRBD2 TRBJ2-3 TRBV28 NA
CASSSGTAYGYTF TRBD1 TRBJ1-2 TRBV5-1 NA
CASSLGDRGETQYF TRBD1 TRBJ2-5 TRBV5-1 NA
CASSTYATNEKLFF NA TRBJ1-4 TRBV5-8 NA
CASSISGTGINQPQHF TRBD1 TRBJ1-5 TRBV19 NA
CASRKEEVNTEAFF NA TRBJ1-1 TRBV6-5 NA
CASSAAGPTDTQYF NA TRBJ2-3 TRBV5-1 NA
CASSVLGGRYHF NA TRBJ1-6 TRBV6-6 NA
CATSRGSGGAYEQYF TRBD2 TRBJ2-7 TRBV15 NA
CASSRQGGNQETQYF NA TRBJ2-5 TRBV11-2 NA
CSGQGGEKLFF NA TRBJ1-4 TRBV29-1 NA
CASSRRGDRAFGANVLTF TRBD1 TRBJ2-6 TRBV9 NA
CASSQDGTSGNEQFF TRBD2 TRBJ2-1 TRBV4-2 NA
CASSPDLASYNEQFF NA TRBJ2-1 TRBV5-1 once
CASSVGQGGQPQHF TRBD1 TRBJ1-5 TRBV5-1 NA
CASSLEREYEQYF NA TRBJ2-7 TRBV27 NA
CSARNEWGKNIQYF NA TRBJ2-4 TRBV29-1 NA
CASSRTVTNADTQYF NA TRBJ2-3 TRBV6-5 NA
CASSVEGTEAFF NA TRBJ1-1 TRBV9 NA
CAWSFSQETQYF NA TRBJ2-5 TRBV30 NA
CASSQGLAAYNEQFF NA TRBJ2-1 TRBV7-2 NA
CAISESRDRGEKLFF TRBD1 TRBJ1-4 TRBV10-3 NA
CASSIYGMNTEAFF NA TRBJ1-1 TRBV19 NA
CASRIRGVDYGYTF NA TRBJ1-2 TRBV6-5 NA
CSVTGGSSTDTQYF TRBD1 TRBJ2-3 TRBV29-1 once
CASSSSATRTVGGDTQYF NA TRBJ2-3 TRBV11-3 NA
CASSFSAGTSWVYEQYF NA TRBJ2-7 TRBV5-1 NA
CASDTGADNQPQHF NA TRBJ1-5 TRBV7-9 NA
CASGQGPEKLFF TRBD1 TRBJ1-4 TRBV2 NA
CASSSGQVTDTQYF TRBD1 TRBJ2-3 TRBV5-4 NA
CASSAGRLALNQPQHF NA TRBJ1-5 TRBV6-1 NA
CASSKTGIMNTEAFF NA TRBJ1-1 TRBV4-1 few
CASKTEYSGANVLTF NA TRBJ2-6 TRBV2 NA
CASSPGPLTGRARDYTF TRBD1 TRBJ1-2 TRBV4-1 NA
CASSEREGPYNSPLHF NA TRBJ1-6 TRBV6-1 NA
CASSEFLVNTEAFF NA TRBJ1-1 TRBV2 NA
CASSLEGLAEYNEQFF TRBD2 TRBJ2-1 TRBV5-1 NA
CASSSLPGAGGRETQYF TRBD1 TRBJ2-5 TRBV11-2 NA
CASSQAGSRQYF NA TRBJ2-7 TRBV4-3 NA
CASSVDPSRYNEQFF NA TRBJ2-1 TRBV5-1 few
CASSLTRLQGGTQYF NA TRBJ2-5 TRBV6-5 once
CASSPWDRPKEQYF TRBD1 TRBJ2-7 TRBV5-6 NA
CASSQDRPPLGQFF NA TRBJ2-1 TRBV4-1 NA
CASSLRGANTGELFF NA TRBJ2-2 TRBV11-2 NA